This T cell receptor (beta chain) derives from a study of T cell responses to AZD1222 COVID-19 vaccine (dated by TCRdb to the early 2020s). In terms of the full investigation: A total of approximately 250 trial participants underwent TCR sequencing, of whom roughly 210 had received two doses of AZD1222 and some 25 had received two doses of the MenACWY control vaccine. Trial participants were enrolled into age subgroups of 18-55, 56-69 and 70-plus years, which contained 148, 28 and 57 TCR-sequenced participants, respectively. Study-wide findings and limitations: Participants were mostly white British, with more females than males. The authors suggested clonal diversity may have been underestimated. The 56-69-year group was small, and its depth increase did not reach significance, likely because of low power. Nearly half of unique spike-specific TCRs reportedly recognized epitopes outside regions mutated in the B.1.351 and B.1.1.7 variants. No day 14 peak-response samples were available, so repertoires were characterized only after the peak T cell response. Conclusions about previously exposed vaccinees are limited, since just 6 or 7 AZD1222 recipients were seropositive for SARS-CoV-2 at baseline. Vaccine-associated CD4 TCRs spanned the whole spike protein, with dominant responses in regions 160-218 and 743-854. A significant rise in spike-specific TCR breadth and depth was observed after two AZD1222 doses relative to day 0 and relative to MenACWY recipients.

The germline V gene (reference sequence) specifies LGHDT as CDR1 and YNNKEL as CDR2. Trimming costs V 1 base and J 1 base, and their ends lie 7 bases apart. The CDR3 starts with the cysteine, ends with the phenylalanine, and has 14 residues. Just the 42-base CDR3 DNA is kept, in frame starting at base 1. Comments on this clone: This receptor's antigen is unknown. Base quality data are lacking; no much larger clone is found one base away.

The CDR3 regions of human TCRbeta chains were analyzed by immunosequencing. From the authors' description of their analysis: TCRs in the repertoires were compared against a reference library of SARS-CoV-2-specific TCRs that had been generated with the MIRA antigen-specificity platform. Breadth was defined as the fraction of unique TCRs that were SARS-CoV-2-associated, and depth was defined as the fraction of total T cells that were SARS-CoV-2-associated. Using the MIRA data, every spike-specific TCR was mapped to the spike region that the TCR reacted to and assigned to either a CD4 or a CD8 class. Log10-transformed breadth and depth values were compared by one-way ANOVA with Sidak's multiple comparisons tests. TCRdb's version of the immuneACCESS table is confined to in-frame rearrangements and falls short of the full clone set. An unresolved V gene accounts for under half of the shortfall where checked; the remainder is of unknown origin. V and J calls and clone size come straight from that table; D and trimming were deduced from the DNA. This sample comprises around 84,000 clones, approximately 90% of them detected only once. Jointly, the top ten make up approximately 6.6% of the sample.

What the time point label conveys for this sample: baseline before first vaccination. The intended sense of this specimen's treatment or condition label: meningococcal conjugate vaccine given as trial control. Samples from vaccinated people were obtained from the UK trials COV001 and COV002, which included a single-blind randomized controlled phase 2/3 trial of AZD1222 (ChAdOx1 nCoV-19) in healthy adults. Trial participant PBMC samples were collected at day 0 and day 28 after the second dose for TCRbeta chain sequencing. The TCR sequence derives from an adult in good health. The rearranged chain carries TRBV3-1 (or the pseudogene TRBV3-2) and TRBJ1-1, with the D gene too uncertain to name. Specimen: peripheral blood, collected on day 0 of MenACWY control vaccination. The DNA sequence follows: TGTGCCAGCAGCCAAGGACGGGGGAACACTGAAGCTTTCTTT. Its product reads: CASSQGRGNTEAFF.